This T cell receptor (beta chain) derives from a study of T cell changes during pregnancy in multiple sclerosis. This clone has a handful of counts. CDR1 is LNHDA and CDR2 is SQIVND in the germline V gene (reference sequence). Trimming removed 7 bases at V and 2 bases at J, with 8 bases between. The CDR3 is made up of 13 amino acids. Clones were sequenced by immunoSEQ multiplex PCR, and TCRdb holds only the in-frame ones, with some missing. This table holds some 97,000 clones, around 92% found once. The source of this sequence is a female donor with multiple sclerosis, enrolled in a pregnancy study. The sequencing used peripheral blood, collected after pregnancy. This sequence joins TRBV19 and TRBJ2-2, with no clear D. CDR3 in amino acids: CASNTRNTGELFF. The DNA of the CDR3 is TGTGCCAGTAACACAAGAAACACCGGGGAGCTGTTTTTT.